The 5 T cell receptor beta chains below come from one sample, sequenced in a study of response to subunit inactivated influenza vaccine. TCRdb fed the RT-PCR reads into MiXCR, producing one record per CDR3 protein. This sample has 750,000 to 850,000 distinct CDR3 sequences; approximately 17% occur once, and the top ten carry about a tenth. The sample in question was PBMCs from blood, obtained 4 to 6 days after vaccination. The receptors here all came from a man aged 50 to 59 who received an inactivated influenza vaccine.

The V gene is TRBV20-1, the J gene TRBJ2-1; TRBD2 matches at 7 bases. Germline assignment: CDR1 DFQATT and CDR2 SNEGSKA (reference sequence). V was clipped by 0 bases and J by 5 bases; unmatched bases: 4. The CDR3 loop spans 14 amino acids. In nucleotides, the CDR3 is TGCAGTGCTAGAGATCGGACTAGTAACAATGAGCAGTTCTTC. Translating gives CSARDRTSNNEQFF.

This rearrangement joins TRBV24-1 to TRBJ2-1; 9 bases agree with TRBD2. Germline lookup yields CDR1 KGHDR and CDR2 SFDVKD. Trimming took 5 bases from V and 5 from J; bases not matched to a gene: 12. The CDR3 sequence is 17 residues long. In DNA form, the CDR3 reads TGTGCCACCAGTGGTGAGCCAGCGGGGGGACTAAACAATGAGCAGTTCTTC. Protein sequence: CATSGEPAGGLNNEQFF.

Comments on this clonotype: Just one base apart from a much larger clone, this may be a read error. V gene TRBV11-2 combines with J gene TRBJ2-1, with 9 bases identical to TRBD2. The V gene's germline CDR1 is SGHAT and CDR2 FQNNGV. Germline trimming cut 3 bases from V and 2 bases from J; bases unmatched to any gene: 11. This CDR3 is built from 18 residues. CDR3 sequence reads: CASSFVRSGRPPYNEQFF. The CDR3, as DNA: TGTGCCAGCAGCTTCGTACGAAGCGGGAGGCCCCCCTACAATGAGCAGTTCTTC.

This clonotype was counted at least ten times. This chain joins TRBV20-1 and TRBJ2-5; TRBD1 agrees at 9 bases. This CDR3 region has 12 residues. CDR1 is DFQATT and CDR2 is SNEGSKA in the germline V gene (reference sequence). V shed 5 bases, J shed 4 bases, and the junction held 2 bases outside the gene matches. The CDR3 DNA follows: TGCAGTGCTCCGGACAGGGGAGAGACCCAGTACTTC. Protein: CSAPDRGETQYF.

This clonotype was recorded a few times. The V gene is TRBV20-1, the J gene TRBJ2-1; D might be TRBD1 or TRBD2, each matching 5 bases. CDR1 is DFQATT, CDR2 SNEGSKA, per germline (reference sequence). This CDR3 has 13 amino acids. V shed 2 bases and J shed 9 bases, with 14 bases lying between them. CDR3 protein: CSARPGRLGEQFF. CDR3 DNA sequence: TGCAGTGCTAGACCGGGACGACTCGGTGAGCAGTTCTTC.